This T cell receptor (beta chain) was profiled in a study of T cell repertoires in cytomegalovirus infection. Study background: The study used recently identified HLA-C-restricted and well-studied HLA-B-restricted CMV epitopes. TCR beta signatures that were public indicated CMV infection and matching HLA type. Study-level results: Public TCR beta family frequency separated CMV-and-HLA carriers, including in an independent cohort.

There are a few counts of this clonotype. Its antigen is not identified. V was pared by 1 base and J by 2 bases, with 12 bases between. CDR1 SGHNT and CDR2 YYREEE come from the germline V gene (reference sequence). The CDR3 sequence is 15 residues long. TCRdb passed the reads through MiXCR, listing each CDR3 protein once. The profile shows about 890,000 distinct CDR3 sequences, roughly 30% of them singletons. The clonotype comes from a human donor in good health (CMV status not recorded). Some clones in this sample may be carry-over from other donors' samples. This chain joins TRBV5-4 and TRBJ2-5; possibly TRBD2 for D (5 bases). The sample consisted of cultured CD8+ T cells from PBMCs, taken from culture after CMV antigen stimulation. In nucleotides, the CDR3 is TGTGCCAGCAGCTTGTCCGACGGGGAGCAAGAGACCCAGTACTTC. It translates to CASSLSDGEQETQYF.